These T cell receptor beta chains were read from a single sample in a study of T cells in Graves' hyperthyroidism and ophthalmopathy. TCRdb reprocessed the multiplex PCR reads via MiXCR and lists one record per CDR3 protein. The sample lists 600,000 to 700,000 distinct CDR3 sequences; 14% to 15% were seen once. The sequencing sample was made of blood. These receptors originate from a woman aged 40 to 55 with Graves' ophthalmopathy. The conserved cysteine and the conserved F or W are not part of the CDR3 here. The size of a clone is reported for some rows only, either as once, few or many, or as a class for expanded clones.

V	J	size	CDR3
TRBV19	TRBJ2-1	many	ASSIHTYNEQF
TRBV30	TRBJ1-2	NA	AWKMRQGDTYGYT
TRBV4-1	TRBJ1-5	many	ASSPSFSQERPQH
TRBV20-1	TRBJ2-5	many	SARDPGPAEETQY
TRBV18	TRBJ2-5	NA	ASSLKTGAQETQY
TRBV30	TRBJ2-7	NA	AWRSELKSYEQY
TRBV6-2/TRBV6-3	TRBJ2-7	many	ASRDGGSDYEQY
TRBV28	TRBJ1-1	many	ASSGRTPLQAF
TRBV28	TRBJ2-7	many	ASSPHGTAYSVRDYEQY
TRBV6-1	TRBJ1-6	many	ASSQQGGANSPLH
TRBV19	TRBJ1-5	NA	AIGGHLNQPQH
TRBV6-1	TRBJ1-5	many	ASSESWGGGGQPQH
TRBV12-3/TRBV12-4	TRBJ2-3	NA	ASTLAPADTQY
TRBV25-1	TRBJ2-3	many	ASNLDYTDTQY
TRBV4-3	TRBJ1-3	NA	ASSQWTGNTIY
TRBV12-3/TRBV12-4	TRBJ2-7	many	ASSLGIRAGFDEQY
TRBV19	TRBJ1-2	NA	ASSISVRAEGYGYT
TRBV7-8	TRBJ2-7	many	ASSAYGGPSYEQY
TRBV7-2	TRBJ2-7	NA	ASSSRTSGRREQY
TRBV20-1	TRBJ1-2	many	SVRQSEYGYT
TRBV27	TRBJ2-6	many	ASSFGRRQLSGANVLT
TRBV12-3/TRBV12-4	TRBJ2-7	NA	ASGTGTGKPEQY
TRBV29-1	TRBJ1-2	many	SVDVGEGYT
TRBV5-1	TRBJ1-1	many	ASSPGQFEAF
TRBV18	TRBJ2-7	NA	ASSPRVEYEQY
TRBV6-1	TRBJ1-5	many	ASKGRRDSLNQPQH
TRBV11-2	TRBJ2-1	many	ASSAGTDNNEQF
TRBV6-1	TRBJ2-7	many	ASSEGAGPFYEQY
TRBV28	TRBJ2-4	NA	ASSLWPGNIQY
TRBV29-1	TRBJ2-5	many	SVVGANQETQY
TRBV6-5	TRBJ2-7	once	ASSYSEHSGYEQY
TRBV6-5	TRBJ1-1	many	ASSSTPGAVTEAF
TRBV6-5	TRBJ2-7	few	ASRYHTYEQY
TRBV29-1	TRBJ1-2	many	SVEPRTGGYGYT
TRBV27	TRBJ2-5	many	ASSYRAASETQY
TRBV19	TRBJ2-7	many	ASSTSVDSYEQY
TRBV12-5	TRBJ1-5	NA	ASGLNSPLGAGRSNQPQH
TRBV27	TRBJ2-2	many	ASSWGQGMTGELF
TRBV20-1	TRBJ2-7	once	SAIRGGAHSSYEQY
TRBV6-1	TRBJ1-6	many	ASSPRGRNSPLH
TRBV29-1	TRBJ2-7	many	SVVRVGLYEQY
TRBV12-3/TRBV12-4	TRBJ1-5	many	ASSPPRTGTFSQPQH
TRBV20-1	TRBJ1-5	NA	SANRPVTGNQPQH
TRBV7-9	TRBJ2-5	few	ASSRAAASVGTQY
TRBV28	TRBJ1-5	many	ASSKGQGGNQPQH
TRBV6-1	TRBJ2-2	many	ASSTRSGELF
TRBV28	TRBJ1-1	once	ASSLRGGVGNTEAF
TRBV7-2	TRBJ1-5	many	ASSLAGSNQPQH
TRBV30	TRBJ1-1	many	AWKVGGNTEAF
TRBV20-1	TRBJ2-7	many	SARFALETYEQY
TRBV11-2	TRBJ1-2	many	ASSAGQGNGYT
TRBV20-1	TRBJ2-4	many	SARATTVGVIQY
TRBV4-1	TRBJ2-7	few	ASSQLGGLAGGTYEQY
TRBV20-1	TRBJ1-1	many	SARDIREMNTEAF
TRBV28	TRBJ1-2	many	ASLAGNYGYT